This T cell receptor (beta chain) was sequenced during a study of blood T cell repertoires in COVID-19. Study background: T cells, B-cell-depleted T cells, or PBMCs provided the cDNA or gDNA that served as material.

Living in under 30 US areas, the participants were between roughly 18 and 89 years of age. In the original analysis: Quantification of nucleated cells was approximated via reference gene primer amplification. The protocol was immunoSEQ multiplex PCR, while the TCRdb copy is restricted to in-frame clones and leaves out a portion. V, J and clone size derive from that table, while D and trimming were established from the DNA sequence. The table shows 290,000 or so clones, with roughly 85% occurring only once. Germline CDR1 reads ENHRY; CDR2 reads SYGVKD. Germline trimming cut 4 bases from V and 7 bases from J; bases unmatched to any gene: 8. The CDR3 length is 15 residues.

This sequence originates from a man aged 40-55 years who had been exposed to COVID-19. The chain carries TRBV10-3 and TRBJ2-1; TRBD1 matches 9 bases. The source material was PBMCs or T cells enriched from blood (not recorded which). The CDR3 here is CAISVGTGTKNEQFF. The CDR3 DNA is TGTGCCATCAGTGTAGGGACAGGGACTAAAAATGAGCAGTTCTTC.